The entry below describes one T cell receptor beta chain. The sample originates from a study of technical replicates of blood from a handful of donors. The method was immunoSEQ multiplex PCR; TCRdb's version includes in-frame clones alone and lacks a portion of them. In the table there are tens of thousands of clones, 75% to 95% of which are singletons. Sequenced material: T cells isolated from PBMCs. This TCR derives from a human donor in good health. Some clones in this sample may be carry-over from other donors' samples.

The CDR3 loop reads CASSQDPREANEQFF. The CDR3 DNA reads TGCGCCAGCAGCCAAGATCCACGGGAGGCAAATGAGCAGTTCTTC. The genes are TRBV4-1 and TRBJ2-1; TRBD2 agrees at 7 bases. The CDR3 consists of 15 residues. After removal of 0 bases from V and 7 bases from J, the junction contained 6 bases not matched to a gene. CDR1 and CDR2 from the germline V gene are MGHRA and YSYEKL.